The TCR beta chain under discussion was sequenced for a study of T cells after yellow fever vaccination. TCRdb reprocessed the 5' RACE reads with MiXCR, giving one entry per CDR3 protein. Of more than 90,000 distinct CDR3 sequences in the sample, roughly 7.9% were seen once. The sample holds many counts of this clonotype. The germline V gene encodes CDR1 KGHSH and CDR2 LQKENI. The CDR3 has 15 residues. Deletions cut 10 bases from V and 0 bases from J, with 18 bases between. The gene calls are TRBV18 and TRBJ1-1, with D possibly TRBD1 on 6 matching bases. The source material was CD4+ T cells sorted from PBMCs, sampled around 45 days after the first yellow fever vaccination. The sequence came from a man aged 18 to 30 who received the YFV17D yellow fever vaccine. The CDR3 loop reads CATSDRTVLNTEAFF. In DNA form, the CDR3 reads TGTGCCACCTCGGACCGGACAGTGCTGAACACTGAAGCTTTCTTT.